The present entry profiles one TCR beta chain with its context. This record belongs to a study of T cell changes during pregnancy in multiple sclerosis. The protocol was immunoSEQ multiplex PCR, while the TCRdb copy is restricted to in-frame clones and leaves out a portion. This table has 48,000 or so clones, around 94% appearing once. Germline CDR1 is MNHEY and CDR2 is SMNVEV (reference sequence). The J segment lost 3 bases and the V segment lost 3 bases, leaving 7 bases of the junction unmatched. The CDR3 contains 15 residues. This receptor was obtained from a female donor in good health, enrolled as a control in a pregnancy study. J is TRBJ2-7 and V is TRBV27, with TRBD1 identical over 8 bases. Specimen: CD4+ T cells from peripheral blood mononuclear cells, collected in the second trimester of pregnancy. The CDR3 loop is CASSFWDRFDYEQYF. The CDR3, as DNA: TGTGCCAGCAGTTTTTGGGACAGGTTTGACTACGAGCAGTACTTC.